Listed below are T cell receptor beta chains from one sample, sequenced in a study of read filtering for tumor transcriptome and immune sequencing. In TCRdb, the reads were re-called with MiXCR into one record per CDR3 protein. The sample yields about 37,000 distinct CDR3 sequences, about an eighth seen once. Input material: a population of CD138-negative cells sorted from bone marrow. All receptors derive from a donor aged 40 or older with multiple myeloma. CDR3s include the opening cysteine and the closing phenylalanine or tryptophan. Fields, in order: V gene, clone size, J gene, D gene, CDR3 DNA, CDR3 protein. A D gene is named only where the DNA matches it firmly. For some rows the clone size is stated as once, few or many, or as a class when expanded; others skip it.

V gene: TRBV5-5; clone size: .; J gene: TRBJ2-7; D gene: .; CDR3 DNA: TGTGCCAGCAGCTTGCTTACAGCCGAGCGGTACTTC; CDR3 protein: CASSLLTAERYF
V gene: TRBV7-9; clone size: many; J gene: TRBJ2-6; D gene: .; CDR3 DNA: TGTGCCAGCAGCTTAGCTGGCTCTGGGGCCAACGTCCTGACTTTC; CDR3 protein: CASSLAGSGANVLTF
V gene: TRBV5-1; clone size: many; J gene: TRBJ1-1; D gene: TRBD1; CDR3 DNA: TGCGCCAGCAGCTTTACAGGGGGCGCGAATGAAGCTTTCTTT; CDR3 protein: CASSFTGGANEAFF
V gene: TRBV6-6; clone size: many; J gene: TRBJ1-5; D gene: .; CDR3 DNA: TGTGCCAGCAGATTAGACAGCAATCAGCCCCAGCATTTT; CDR3 protein: CASRLDSNQPQHF
V gene: TRBV20-1; clone size: .; J gene: TRBJ2-4; D gene: .; CDR3 DNA: TGCAGTGCCTATGACAGTCCGATAGCCGAAAACATTCAGTACTTC; CDR3 protein: CSAYDSPIAENIQYF
V gene: TRBV7-8; clone size: many; J gene: TRBJ2-5; D gene: TRBD1; CDR3 DNA: TGTGCCAGCAGCTTTAGAGGGACAGAAGAGACCCAGTACTTC; CDR3 protein: CASSFRGTEETQYF
V gene: TRBV6-6; clone size: .; J gene: TRBJ2-4; D gene: .; CDR3 DNA: TGTGCCAGCAGGCAATACTGGGCCAAAAACATTCAGTACTTC; CDR3 protein: CASRQYWAKNIQYF
V gene: TRBV28; clone size: many; J gene: TRBJ2-3; D gene: .; CDR3 DNA: TGTGCCAGCAGTTTATTCCCTTTTGCCACAGATACGCAGTATTTT; CDR3 protein: CASSLFPFATDTQYF
V gene: TRBV6-1; clone size: many; J gene: TRBJ1-6; D gene: .; CDR3 DNA: TGTGCCAGCAGAGAAAGGGTACTACCCCTCCACTTT; CDR3 protein: CASRERVLPLHF
V gene: TRBV5-1; clone size: many; J gene: TRBJ2-6; D gene: TRBD2; CDR3 DNA: TGCGCCAGCAGCTTGGGCGGACTAGCGGGGCGCTCTGGGGCCAACGTCCTGACTTTC; CDR3 protein: CASSLGGLAGRSGANVLTF
V gene: TRBV28; clone size: .; J gene: TRBJ2-3; D gene: .; CDR3 DNA: TGTGCCAGCGCAGTTTCCGATGGCCTCGCAGATACGCAGTATTTT; CDR3 protein: CASAVSDGLADTQYF
V gene: TRBV6-4; clone size: many; J gene: TRBJ1-2; D gene: TRBD1; CDR3 DNA: TGTGCCAGCAATAATCCGGGACAGGGTGTCCTCACCTTC; CDR3 protein: CASNNPGQGVLTF
V gene: TRBV20-1; clone size: many; J gene: TRBJ2-2; D gene: TRBD2; CDR3 DNA: TGCAGTGCTAGGTTCCAGAAGGGACTAGCGGGAGGGCCGCCGCCTGGGGAGCTGTTTTTT; CDR3 protein: CSARFQKGLAGGPPPGELFF
V gene: TRBV4-2; clone size: many; J gene: TRBJ2-1; D gene: TRBD1; CDR3 DNA: TGTGCCAGCAGCCAAGATGGGACAGTCTACAATGAGCAGTTCTTC; CDR3 protein: CASSQDGTVYNEQFF
V gene: TRBV6-6; clone size: .; J gene: TRBJ2-3; D gene: .; CDR3 DNA: TGTGCCAGCAGTCCAGCAGATACGCAGTATTTT; CDR3 protein: CASSPADTQYF
V gene: TRBV27; clone size: many; J gene: TRBJ2-1; D gene: TRBD2; CDR3 DNA: TGTGCCAGCAGTTTATGGAGCGGGAGCACCTACAATGAGCACTTCTTC; CDR3 protein: CASSLWSGSTYNEHFF
V gene: TRBV20-1; clone size: many; J gene: TRBJ1-4; D gene: TRBD1; CDR3 DNA: TGCAGTGCTTCCGGGACAGGGGCGGTGGATGAAAAACTGTTTTTT; CDR3 protein: CSASGTGAVDEKLFF
V gene: TRBV27; clone size: .; J gene: TRBJ1-5; D gene: TRBD1; CDR3 DNA: TGTGCCAGCAGTTCCACGACAGGGGTGCAGCCCCAGCATTTT; CDR3 protein: CASSSTTGVQPQHF
V gene: TRBV20-1; clone size: .; J gene: TRBJ2-5; D gene: .; CDR3 DNA: TGCAGTGCTAGAGATCACGGTGGGACCCAGTACTTC; CDR3 protein: CSARDHGGTQYF
V gene: TRBV10-3; clone size: many; J gene: TRBJ2-7; D gene: TRBD2; CDR3 DNA: TGTGCCATCAGTGAGGGACTAGCGGGCCCCGAGCAGTACTTC; CDR3 protein: CAISEGLAGPEQYF
V gene: TRBV2; clone size: few; J gene: TRBJ2-5; D gene: .; CDR3 DNA: TGTGCCAGCACCGGGGTGGCTCAAGAGACCCAGTACTTC; CDR3 protein: CASTGVAQETQYF
V gene: TRBV5-1; clone size: many; J gene: TRBJ2-7; D gene: TRBD2; CDR3 DNA: TGCGCCAGCAGCTCTTCCAGCGGGAGCTACGAGCAGTACTTC; CDR3 protein: CASSSSSGSYEQYF
V gene: TRBV28; clone size: .; J gene: TRBJ2-1; D gene: .; CDR3 DNA: TGTGCCAGCAGTTTAGGCCGCTCGAAGAATGAGCAGTTCTTC; CDR3 protein: CASSLGRSKNEQFF
V gene: TRBV5-1; clone size: many; J gene: TRBJ1-5; D gene: .; CDR3 DNA: TGCGCCAGCAGCATCCAAGGGCAGCCTAATCAGCCCCAGCATTTT; CDR3 protein: CASSIQGQPNQPQHF
V gene: TRBV6-5; clone size: many; J gene: TRBJ2-7; D gene: .; CDR3 DNA: TGTGCCAGCAGTTCCCTTTTGACCTACGAGCAGTACTTC; CDR3 protein: CASSSLLTYEQYF
V gene: TRBV3-1; clone size: .; J gene: TRBJ1-1; D gene: .; CDR3 DNA: TGTGCCAGCAGCCAAGACCTCATGAACACTGAAGCTTTCTTT; CDR3 protein: CASSQDLMNTEAFF
V gene: TRBV7-2; clone size: many; J gene: TRBJ2-1; D gene: TRBD2; CDR3 DNA: TGTGCCAGCAGTTCTACTAGCGGGAGCTACAATGAGCAGTTCTTC; CDR3 protein: CASSSTSGSYNEQFF
V gene: TRBV11-2; clone size: many; J gene: TRBJ2-1; D gene: .; CDR3 DNA: TGTGCCAGCAGCTTAGAGGGACTGAGCTCCTACAATGAGCAGTTCTTC; CDR3 protein: CASSLEGLSSYNEQFF
V gene: TRBV20-1; clone size: medium-sized; J gene: TRBJ2-1; D gene: .; CDR3 DNA: TGCAGTGCTGTACCCCAGGGTCATATCCAGTTCTTC; CDR3 protein: CSAVPQGHIQFF
V gene: TRBV4-3; clone size: many; J gene: TRBJ1-5; D gene: .; CDR3 DNA: TGCGCCAGCAGCCAAAGTCTCACGGCCTATCAGCCCCAGCATTTT; CDR3 protein: CASSQSLTAYQPQHF
V gene: TRBV21-1; clone size: .; J gene: TRBJ2-6; D gene: .; CDR3 DNA: TGTGCCAGCAGCAAACCGGTGAACTCTGGGGCCAACGTCCTGACTTTC; CDR3 protein: CASSKPVNSGANVLTF
V gene: TRBV7-2; clone size: many; J gene: TRBJ2-1; D gene: TRBD2; CDR3 DNA: TGTGCCAGCAGCGTCGATAGCGGGCACAATGAGCAGTTCTTC; CDR3 protein: CASSVDSGHNEQFF
V gene: TRBV7-6; clone size: few; J gene: TRBJ2-7; D gene: TRBD1; CDR3 DNA: TGTGCCAGCAGCTTAGGAGGACAGGGGGCTGGCAACGAGCAGTACTTC; CDR3 protein: CASSLGGQGAGNEQYF
V gene: TRBV7-2; clone size: many; J gene: TRBJ2-1; D gene: TRBD2; CDR3 DNA: TGTGCCAGCAGCCTCCTAGCGGGAGTCGGCAATGAGCAGTTCTTC; CDR3 protein: CASSLLAGVGNEQFF
V gene: TRBV7-2; clone size: medium-sized; J gene: TRBJ2-3; D gene: .; CDR3 DNA: TGTGCCAGCAGCTTAGTTGGCGGTCCGGGGGATACGCAGTATTTT; CDR3 protein: CASSLVGGPGDTQYF
V gene: TRBV5-6; clone size: many; J gene: TRBJ2-5; D gene: TRBD1; CDR3 DNA: TGTGCCAGCAGCTTGAGGACAGGGGAGACCCAGTACTTC; CDR3 protein: CASSLRTGETQYF
V gene: TRBV29-1; clone size: many; J gene: TRBJ1-1; D gene: .; CDR3 DNA: TGCAGCGCCTCGGGGGGCCCCACTGAAGCTTTCTTT; CDR3 protein: CSASGGPTEAFF
V gene: TRBV2; clone size: many; J gene: TRBJ1-5; D gene: .; CDR3 DNA: TGTGCCAGCCAGGGTAGGGGGGGCAGCAATCAGCCCCAGCATTTT; CDR3 protein: CASQGRGGSNQPQHF
V gene: TRBV5-5; clone size: many; J gene: TRBJ1-4; D gene: .; CDR3 DNA: TGTGCCAGCAGCCAAGTAAAGAATGAAAAACTGTTTTTT; CDR3 protein: CASSQVKNEKLFF
V gene: TRBV4-1; clone size: many; J gene: TRBJ1-2; D gene: .; CDR3 DNA: TGCGCCAGCAGCCAAGTTCCCCGGGACGGGACTGATGGCTACACCTTC; CDR3 protein: CASSQVPRDGTDGYTF
V gene: TRBV20-1; clone size: many; J gene: TRBJ2-1; D gene: .; CDR3 DNA: TGCAGTGCTAGAGACAAAACGGGTCAAAGCTCCTACAATGAGCAGTTCTTC; CDR3 protein: CSARDKTGQSSYNEQFF
V gene: TRBV7-9; clone size: many; J gene: TRBJ1-5; D gene: .; CDR3 DNA: TGTGCCAGCAGCTTAACGGACGGACAGCCCCAGCATTTT; CDR3 protein: CASSLTDGQPQHF
V gene: TRBV7-9; clone size: few; J gene: TRBJ2-6; D gene: .; CDR3 DNA: TGTGCCAGCAACTTGGAGGCAGCTGGGGCCAACGTCCTGACTTTC; CDR3 protein: CASNLEAAGANVLTF
V gene: TRBV6-1; clone size: many; J gene: TRBJ2-3; D gene: TRBD1; CDR3 DNA: TGTGCCAGCAGTGCGACCGGGACAGGTTCGGTAGATACGCAGTATTTT; CDR3 protein: CASSATGTGSVDTQYF
V gene: TRBV30; clone size: many; J gene: TRBJ1-1; D gene: .; CDR3 DNA: TGTGCCTGCCGAGAGATCCTGAACACTGAAGCTTTCTTT; CDR3 protein: CACREILNTEAFF
V gene: TRBV18; clone size: many; J gene: TRBJ2-1; D gene: .; CDR3 DNA: TGTGCCAGCTCACCCCCAGGTATGAACAATGAGCAGTTCTTC; CDR3 protein: CASSPPGMNNEQFF
V gene: TRBV27; clone size: many; J gene: TRBJ2-3; D gene: .; CDR3 DNA: TGTGCCAGCATGGAGTACGGCGTGAGCATAGATACGCAGTATTTT; CDR3 protein: CASMEYGVSIDTQYF
V gene: TRBV20-1; clone size: .; J gene: TRBJ2-1; D gene: .; CDR3 DNA: TGCAGTGCTCGGGAAGATGGCCATGGGCAGTTCTTC; CDR3 protein: CSAREDGHGQFF
V gene: TRBV20-1; clone size: many; J gene: TRBJ2-3; D gene: .; CDR3 DNA: TGCAGTGTCCCCAGGGGGGGCTTGACAGATACGCAGTATTTT; CDR3 protein: CSVPRGGLTDTQYF
V gene: TRBV4-3; clone size: once; J gene: TRBJ2-7; D gene: TRBD2; CDR3 DNA: TGCGCCAGCAGCCAAGACGCGGGAGTGCAGTACTTC; CDR3 protein: CASSQDAGVQYF
V gene: TRBV20-1; clone size: many; J gene: TRBJ2-7; D gene: .; CDR3 DNA: TGCAGTGCTAGGTGGCGGGACTCCTACGAGCAGTACTTC; CDR3 protein: CSARWRDSYEQYF
V gene: TRBV4-2; clone size: many; J gene: TRBJ2-1; D gene: TRBD2; CDR3 DNA: TGTGCCAGCAGCCAGTCGCTAGCGGGCCTCTCGGATGAGCAGTTCTTC; CDR3 protein: CASSQSLAGLSDEQFF
V gene: TRBV4-1; clone size: many; J gene: TRBJ2-7; D gene: .; CDR3 DNA: TGCGCCAGCAGCCAAGTACAGAGCTCCTACGAGCAGTACTTC; CDR3 protein: CASSQVQSSYEQYF
V gene: TRBV20-1; clone size: many; J gene: TRBJ2-7; D gene: TRBD1; CDR3 DNA: TGCAGTGCTAGCGATGAACAGGGGTTCTACGAGCAGTACTTC; CDR3 protein: CSASDEQGFYEQYF
V gene: TRBV20-1; clone size: many; J gene: TRBJ2-7; D gene: TRBD2; CDR3 DNA: TGCAGTGCTAGAGTAGACAGCGGGAGCTACGAGCAGTACTTC; CDR3 protein: CSARVDSGSYEQYF
V gene: TRBV14; clone size: many; J gene: TRBJ2-1; D gene: TRBD1; CDR3 DNA: TGTGCCAGCAGCCAGAAGGGGGCGAATGAGCAGTTCTTC; CDR3 protein: CASSQKGANEQFF